This T cell receptor (beta chain) was observed in a study of Graves' ophthalmopathy and Graves' hyperthyroidism. Trimming left V 6 bases short and J 8 bases short, with 13 bases between. The germline gives CDR1 MNHEY, CDR2 SMNVEV (reference sequence). The CDR3 loop spans 12 amino acids. RNA transcripts provided the template for amplifying TCR beta CDR3 regions. HTBI primers were employed in first-round RT-PCR, then a second-round multiplex PCR followed. TCRdb passed the multiplex PCR reads through MiXCR, listing each CDR3 protein once. The sample yields approximately 480,000 distinct CDR3 sequences, 13% to 15% seen once. This clonotype was seen many times.

The chain recombines TRBV27 with TRBJ2-5; unclear D gene. The material sequenced was blood. This clonotype originated in a woman younger than 45 with Graves' ophthalmopathy. CDR3 residues: CASSTVGETQYF. CDR3 sequence (DNA): TGTGCCAGCAGCACTGTCGGTGAAACCCAGTACTTC.